This TCR beta chain originates from a study of beta chain features in type 1 diabetes. The ends were cut back, 5 bases at V and 7 bases at J, with 18 bases in the middle. The CDR3 runs 16 residues. The germline CDR1 and CDR2 sequences are SGHVS and FQNEAQ. Expressed TCRB transcripts were sequenced because the entire RNA isolate underwent reverse transcription. Method: immunoSEQ multiplex PCR; TCRdb's copy keeps in-frame clones and lacks some. This sample has around 140,000 clones, with less than 10% found just once. This clone has more than one count but fewer than ten. This sequence was found in a middle-aged woman in good health. Sequenced: central memory CD4+ T cells from blood. The rearrangement links TRBV7-8 to TRBJ1-6; weak D call: TRBD1 (5 bases). CDR3 amino acids: CASSHSMGGENSPLHF. The CDR3 DNA is TGTGCCAGCAGCCACTCAATGGGAGGGGAGAATTCACCCCTCCACTTT. Full variable domain (missing parts from reference TRBV7-8 and TRBJ1-6): GAGVSQSPRYKVAKRGQDVALRCDPISGHVSLFWYQQALGQGPEFLTYFQNEAQLDKSGLPSDRFFAERPEGSVSTLKIQRTQQEDSAVYLCASSHSMGGENSPLHFGNGTRLTVT.